Listed below are T cell receptor beta chains from one sample, sequenced in a study of cytomegalovirus exposure and HLA in healthy donors. Repertoires were generated with immunoSEQ multiplex PCR, while TCRdb's copy carries only in-frame clones and drops some. The sample lists approximately 92,000 clones, roughly 80% occurring once. Material for sequencing was PBMCs. These receptors all come from a girl aged 2 to 9 in good health and CMV-seropositive. CDR3s leave out the opening cysteine and the closing phenylalanine or tryptophan.

len	j_gene	v_gene	CDR3aa
14	TRBJ2-1	TRBV18	ASSQPGTGKTYEQF
13	TRBJ1-3	TRBV19	ASSIDGGGGNTIY
13	TRBJ1-4	TRBV6-5	ASSPLLGGREKLF
13	TRBJ1-5	TRBV28	ASSLQGASNQPQH
13	TRBJ1-5	TRBV19	ASSIGPLSNQPQH
12	TRBJ2-5	TRBV7-6	ASSSDREGETQY
13	TRBJ1-5	TRBV19	ASSTPLSYNQPQH
14	TRBJ2-3	TRBV5-1	ASSWGTGGPSDTQY
12	TRBJ2-1	TRBV5-1	ASSARTRVNEQF
13	TRBJ1-5	TRBV28	ASSPLVSGNQPQH
14	TRBJ1-2	TRBV5-6	ASNLQGATPNYGYT
10	TRBJ2-5	TRBV2	ATAYREETQY
11	TRBJ2-1	TRBV29-1	TYDLRGGNEQF
13	TRBJ2-3	TRBV27	ASSFSLAGVYTQY
13	TRBJ1-1	TRBV30	AWSGGLQSRTEAF
11	TRBJ1-2	TRBV5-4	ASSLDRIYGYT
15	TRBJ2-3	TRBV19	ASTKGQGVGMTDTQY
17	TRBJ2-6	TRBV6-4	ASSLAGTGVLSGANVLT
14	TRBJ2-1	TRBV5-1	ASSLAGTSGYNEQF
11	TRBJ1-2	TRBV10-3	AISLGTGDGYT
11	TRBJ1-2	TRBV10-3	AISEGGLLGYT
12	TRBJ2-3	TRBV5-1	ASSLPDPRGEQY
10	TRBJ1-2	TRBV6-5	ATHTGSYGYT
16	TRBJ2-3	TRBV10-3	AISDSGAHGGGTDTQY
10	TRBJ2-1	TRBV2	ATLQGYNEQF
11	TRBJ1-2	TRBV6-5	ASSLTGSHGYT
13	TRBJ2-1	TRBV6-1	ASSEGRGSARKQF
10	TRBJ1-1	TRBV7-8	ASSSVRSEAF
14	TRBJ2-7	TRBV2	ASREEIGQGSYEQY
12	TRBJ2-7	TRBV27	ASSTAGSSYEQY
14	TRBJ2-1	TRBV7-6	ASSHKRADPYNEQF
13	TRBJ2-3	TRBV10-1	ASSDSNPGTDTQY
12	TRBJ2-7	TRBV27	ASSRYPGIYEQY
14	TRBJ2-1	TRBV19	ASSPSSGSSYNEQF
14	TRBJ2-1	TRBV11-2	ASSPRGESSYNEQF
13	TRBJ2-7	TRBV6-5	ASTYTRGPTYEQY
15	TRBJ2-1	TRBV7-2	ASSFDLVTSGTNEQF
12	TRBJ2-1	TRBV6-1	ASSRPGQPNEQF
13	TRBJ1-5	TRBV6-5	ASKLSGTGPQPQH
12	TRBJ2-7	TRBV28	ASSRTGTVREQY
14	TRBJ2-7	TRBV28	ASRSWGTSGPYEQY
12	TRBJ2-1	TRBV2	ARKTGTGDNEQF
12	TRBJ2-1	TRBV6-6	ASSNPDLNNEQF
11	TRBJ1-4	TRBV6-6	ASRGGVNEKLF
10	TRBJ1-1	TRBV30	AWSPRNTEAF
13	TRBJ1-4	TRBV6-5	ASSSQGATNEKLF
11	TRBJ2-7	TRBV2	ASSGALGYEQY
18	TRBJ2-5	TRBV4-1	ASSQDGRVVSGRGLETQY
16	TRBJ2-5	TRBV28	ASSVSGTSGSQGETQY
11	TRBJ1-3	TRBV6-6	ACYRGTGNTIY
14	TRBJ1-1	TRBV9	ASSADHTYVFAEAF
13	TRBJ2-7	TRBV9	ASSPQEGIAYEQY